The 17 T cell receptor beta chains in this list originate from one sample, sequenced in a study of CD8 T cells in Susac syndrome. It was with random hexamers that 0.5 to 1 ug RNA was reverse transcribed. TCRdb processed the immunoSEQ multiplex PCR reads anew with MiXCR; each CDR3 protein has one entry. The table lists about 85,000 distinct CDR3 sequences, 85% to 95% of them singletons, with about 0.45% in the top ten. The source material was CD8+ T cells from PBMCs. The source of these receptors is a human donor with Susac syndrome.

This clonotype was recorded only once. The chain joins TRBV13 to TRBJ1-3; D uncertain. The germline gives CDR1 PRHDT, CDR2 FYEKMQ (reference sequence). The CDR3 has 12 amino acids. V was shortened by 6 bases and J by 0 bases, with 3 bases between the two germline ends. CDR3 sequence reads: CASRPSGNTIYF. The CDR3 DNA reads as TGTGCCAGCAGACCCTCTGGAAACACCATATATTTT.

The table lists this clonotype with a count of one. The chain carries TRBV30 and TRBJ2-7; TRBD2 agrees at 9 bases. V trimming: 2 bases; J trimming: 3 bases; junction bases outside the gene matches: 5. CDR3 size: 14 residues. Germline loops: CDR1 GTSNPN, CDR2 SVGIG (reference sequence). The CDR3 DNA is TGTGCCTGGAGTCCTAGCGGGAATGTCTACGAGCAGTACTTC. Translated, it gives CAWSPSGNVYEQYF.

This clonotype was found once. This rearrangement joins TRBV6-5 to TRBJ2-1; D gene ambiguous. CDR3 length: 14 residues. V was pared by 0 bases and J by 10 bases, with 13 bases between. The germline V gene has CDR1 MNHEY and CDR2 SVGAGI. For the CDR3, the DNA is TGTGCCAGCAGTTACTCGCCCTCCTACCGGGAGCAGTTCTTC. It yields the protein CASSYSPSYREQFF.

The chain has TRBV19 and TRBJ2-7; TRBD1 or TRBD2 may be the D gene (5 bases each). V was shortened by 6 bases and J by 6 bases, with 18 bases between the two germline ends. The CDR3 consists of 14 residues. Germline V gene data show CDR1 as LNHDA and CDR2 as SQIVND (reference sequence). In DNA form, the CDR3 reads TGTGCCAGTAGAGTCTCTAACGGGGCCCCCGAGCAGTACTTC. Translation: CASRVSNGAPEQYF.

This clonotype came up once. V usage is TRBV2 and J usage is TRBJ2-1, with 13 bases that match TRBD2. CDR3 length: 14 amino acids. CDR1 is SNHLY and CDR2 is FYNNEI in the germline V gene. V was pared by 9 bases and J by 8 bases, with 7 bases of the junction left unmatched. CDR3 protein: CARPGLAGPDEQFF. For the CDR3, the DNA is TGTGCCAGACCGGGACTAGCGGGACCCGATGAGCAGTTCTTC. The whole variable domain, remainder taken from reference TRBV2 and TRBJ2-1, is EPEVTQTPSHQVTQMGQEVILRCVPISNHLYFYWYRQILGQKVEFLVSFYNNEISEKSEIFDDQFSVERPDGSNFTLKIRSTKLEDSAMYFCARPGLAGPDEQFFGPGTRLTVL.

The chain has TRBV28 and TRBJ2-1; the D call may be TRBD1 or TRBD2 (5 bases each). Germline values: CDR1 MDHEN, CDR2 SYDVKM. Trimming stripped 6 bases from V and 10 bases from J, with 13 bases between. The CDR3 contains 12 residues. The chain's CDR3 is CASSVPGPEQFF. The CDR3 nucleotides are TGTGCCAGCAGCGTTCCGGGACCCGAGCAGTTCTTC.

The chain recombines TRBV24-1 with TRBJ2-5; D is unresolved. The V gene's germline CDR1 is KGHDR and CDR2 SFDVKD. V shed 1 base and J shed 4 bases, with 3 bases lying between them. The CDR3 covers 12 residues. This CDR3 reads CATSDFGETQYF. The CDR3 DNA sequence: TGTGCCACCAGTGATTTCGGAGAGACCCAGTACTTC.

The chain couples TRBV20-1 to TRBJ1-5; perhaps TRBD1 as D (6 bases). Between the trimmed V and J ends, which lost 6 bases and 5 bases, there was a span of 11 bases. This CDR3 contains 12 residues. The germline gives CDR1 DFQATT, CDR2 SNEGSKA (reference sequence). CDR3 sequence (DNA): TGCAGTGCAACAGGGCAGCATCAGCCCCAGCATTTT. It encodes CSATGQHQPQHF.

V usage is TRBV19 and J usage is TRBJ2-1; D might be TRBD1 (6 bases). The CDR3 runs 14 residues. Germline CDR1 LNHDA, CDR2 SQIVND (reference sequence). Trimming pared 3 bases from V and 10 bases from J, leaving 16 bases between. CDR3 DNA sequence: TGTGCCAGTAGTATCTCACAGGGTGTTGGAGAGCAGTTCTTC. This sequence encodes CASSISQGVGEQFF.

Only one count was recorded for this clonotype. This chain links TRBV7-9 with TRBJ2-6; D is unclear. The V end lost 2 bases, the J end lost 0 bases, and 5 bases lay between the germline ends. This CDR3 has 15 residues. Germline V CDR1 and CDR2: SEHNR, FQNEAQ (reference sequence). CDR3 sequence reads: CASSLSSSGANVLTF. CDR3 sequence (DNA): TGTGCCAGCAGCTTATCTAGCTCTGGGGCCAACGTCCTGACTTTC.

The gene calls are TRBV2 and TRBJ2-5; 10 bases line up with TRBD2. The CDR3 covers 16 residues. Looked up from germline, CDR1 is SNHLY and CDR2 is FYNNEI. With V trimmed by 5 bases and J by 4 bases, 10 bases remained unmatched. The CDR3 DNA sequence: TGTGCCAGCAGTACCTCAGGGACTAGCGTCGGAGAGACCCAGTACTTC. This encodes CASSTSGTSVGETQYF.

The chain couples TRBV28 to TRBJ2-7; 13 bases are a match to TRBD2. The CDR3 totals 14 residues. CDR1 is MDHEN and CDR2 is SYDVKM in the germline V gene. V gave up 10 bases and J gave up 7 bases; unmatched junction bases: 10. CDR3 in DNA: TGTGCCACGCAACTAGCGGGAGGGCCGGAGGAGCAGTACTTC. This encodes CATQLAGGPEEQYF.

The chain carries TRBV25-1 and TRBJ2-4; the D is unclear. V gave up 4 bases and J gave up 1 base, with 8 bases separating them. Germline CDR1 is MGHDK and CDR2 is SYGVNS. This CDR3 spans 14 amino acids. The DNA for the CDR3 is TGTGCCAGCAGTGGCAGTGACGCCAAAAACATTCAGTACTTC. It translates to CASSGSDAKNIQYF. Looking up the rest from reference TRBV25-1 and TRBJ2-4 gives the full variable domain: EADIYQTPRYLVIGTGKKITLECSQTMGHDKMYWYQQDPGMELHLIHYSYGVNSTEKGDLSSESTVSRIRTEHFPLTLESARPSHTSQYLCASSGSDAKNIQYFGAGTRLSVL.

The gene calls are TRBV20-1 and TRBJ2-5; TRBD2 matches at 8 bases. The CDR3 contains 13 residues. Trimming removed 6 bases from V and 1 base from J; junction bases left unmatched: 4. CDR1 DFQATT and CDR2 SNEGSKA come from the germline V gene (reference sequence). The CDR3 region is CSAPGLVQETQYF. CDR3 in DNA: TGCAGTGCCCCGGGACTAGTCCAAGAGACCCAGTACTTC.

V is TRBV7-8 and J is TRBJ2-5, with unresolved D. The CDR3 is made up of 13 amino acids. Germline V gene lookup returns CDR1 SGHVS and CDR2 FQNEAQ. V lost 2 bases and J 2 bases, leaving 6 bases between the germline ends. CDR3 DNA sequence: TGTGCCAGCAGCTTAAACCATCAAGAGACCCAGTACTTC. Translating it yields CASSLNHQETQYF.

V usage is TRBV30 and J usage is TRBJ2-7; perhaps TRBD2 as D (5 bases). In germline, CDR1 is GTSNPN, CDR2 SVGIG (reference sequence). CDR3 length: 13 residues. The V and J ends lost 4 bases and 6 bases respectively, with 16 bases between them. CDR3 sequence reads: CAWTGLPALEQYF. The CDR3 DNA follows: TGTGCCTGGACCGGACTGCCGGCCCTCGAGCAGTACTTC.

This chain connects TRBV20-1 to TRBJ1-1; a possible D gene is TRBD1 (5 bases). V lost 0 bases and J lost 1, with 12 bases in between. This CDR3 is 15 amino acids long. The germline gives CDR1 DFQATT, CDR2 SNEGSKA (reference sequence). Here the CDR3 DNA reads TGCAGTGCTAGAGACCGGGGACGGAGGAACACTGAAGCTTTCTTT. This translates into CSARDRGRRNTEAFF.